Listed below are T cell receptor beta chains from one sample, sequenced in a study of blood T cell repertoires in COVID-19. Produced via immunoSEQ multiplex PCR; TCRdb's table is partial and in-frame only. The sample has about 220,000 clones, under 90% seen once. The material sequenced was peripheral blood. These receptors were taken from a woman aged 55-69 years who had recovered from COVID-19. Both conserved end residues are part of each CDR3. Each record gives: J gene, V gene, CDR3 protein.

J gene: TRBJ2-2; V gene: TRBV12-3/TRBV12-4; CDR3 protein: CASSWTGDGELFF
J gene: TRBJ1-6; V gene: TRBV5-6; CDR3 protein: CASSVTGGGSPLHF
J gene: TRBJ1-3; V gene: TRBV6-5; CDR3 protein: CASSYQGAGNTIYF
J gene: TRBJ1-2; V gene: TRBV7-2; CDR3 protein: CASSLTEANYGYTF
J gene: TRBJ2-5; V gene: TRBV6-2/TRBV6-3; CDR3 protein: CASSLVLAGRPQETQYF
J gene: TRBJ1-2; V gene: TRBV10-3; CDR3 protein: CAISESPGTGAGYTF
J gene: TRBJ1-6; V gene: TRBV5-1; CDR3 protein: CASSPTTPRDSNNSPLHF
J gene: TRBJ1-1; V gene: TRBV3-1/TRBV3-2; CDR3 protein: CASSPPKQWYTEAFF
J gene: TRBJ2-3; V gene: TRBV6-6; CDR3 protein: CASRGRNEVPDTQYF
J gene: TRBJ2-5; V gene: TRBV4-2; CDR3 protein: CASSPASGGAGMGETQYF
J gene: TRBJ2-7; V gene: TRBV6-2/TRBV6-3; CDR3 protein: CASSRTRDMGHEQYF
J gene: TRBJ1-1; V gene: TRBV6-4; CDR3 protein: CASSVEGGNTEAFF
J gene: TRBJ2-7; V gene: TRBV7-2; CDR3 protein: CASSLQQEFYEQYF
J gene: TRBJ1-2; V gene: TRBV4-1; CDR3 protein: CASSPFWYSNYGYTF
J gene: TRBJ1-2; V gene: TRBV4-2; CDR3 protein: CASSQVGQGVYYGYTF
J gene: TRBJ1-4; V gene: TRBV7-9; CDR3 protein: CASTYNQGRRTNEKLFF
J gene: TRBJ1-2; V gene: TRBV25-1; CDR3 protein: CASSESPGNYGYTF
J gene: TRBJ2-5; V gene: TRBV15; CDR3 protein: CATSRGGGQETQYF
J gene: TRBJ2-2; V gene: TRBV29-1; CDR3 protein: CSVEDRELANTGELFF
J gene: TRBJ2-7; V gene: TRBV6-5; CDR3 protein: CASSYSQDRSVHEQYF
J gene: TRBJ1-4; V gene: TRBV4-1; CDR3 protein: CASSQITATNEKLFF
J gene: TRBJ1-6; V gene: TRBV4-1; CDR3 protein: CASSQVGTEYNSPLHF
J gene: TRBJ2-1; V gene: TRBV14; CDR3 protein: CASSQTSGPYSSYNEQFF
J gene: TRBJ2-1; V gene: TRBV30; CDR3 protein: CAFRTSGGNNEQFF
J gene: TRBJ2-5; V gene: TRBV3-1/TRBV3-2; CDR3 protein: CASSQGRERGAPQETQYF
J gene: TRBJ1-2; V gene: TRBV2; CDR3 protein: CASSPTGTDHYGYTF
J gene: TRBJ2-7; V gene: TRBV4-1; CDR3 protein: CASSHPPVGGTYEQYF
J gene: TRBJ1-6; V gene: TRBV15; CDR3 protein: CATSRDRGISPLHF
J gene: TRBJ1-1; V gene: TRBV5-1; CDR3 protein: CASSLTGKFTFF
J gene: TRBJ1-6; V gene: TRBV6-5; CDR3 protein: CASSYFRQGNSPLHF
J gene: TRBJ2-7; V gene: TRBV5-8; CDR3 protein: CASSLTDRSYEQYF
J gene: TRBJ2-3; V gene: TRBV5-1; CDR3 protein: CASRATGLYTDTQYF
J gene: TRBJ1-1; V gene: TRBV12-5; CDR3 protein: CASGLVLGQPNTEAFF
J gene: TRBJ1-5; V gene: TRBV6-5; CDR3 protein: CASRRLSGSNQPQHF
J gene: TRBJ2-1; V gene: TRBV6-5; CDR3 protein: CASSYGGYNEQFF
J gene: TRBJ1-1; V gene: TRBV13; CDR3 protein: CASSPYRANTEAFF
J gene: TRBJ2-6; V gene: TRBV7-8; CDR3 protein: CASSPPSGGGKLIGANVLTF
J gene: TRBJ2-1; V gene: TRBV29-1; CDR3 protein: CSSRLAPFDEQFF
J gene: TRBJ1-4; V gene: TRBV7-6; CDR3 protein: CASSSGTGQMSNEKLFF
J gene: TRBJ1-2; V gene: TRBV6-5; CDR3 protein: CASSPLGFLNYGYTF
J gene: TRBJ1-1; V gene: TRBV15; CDR3 protein: CATRDTGLTEAFF
J gene: TRBJ2-1; V gene: TRBV4-1; CDR3 protein: CASSQVALAGVNEQFF